These 29 T cell receptor beta chains were all obtained from the same sample, sequenced in a study of spatial heterogeneity in lung cancer. Time point denoted: sample taken at primary tumor resection. Material for sequencing was whole RNA from tumor, nontumor lung or frozen PBMC, left unsorted. TCRdb passed the 5' RACE reads through MiXCR, listing each CDR3 protein once. The sample consists of about 17,000 distinct CDR3 sequences, around 21% of them appearing once. Sequences were derived from PBMCs, sampled at surgery. These receptors were taken from a female donor with early-stage non-small cell lung cancer.

This clonotype was seen a few times. The J gene is TRBJ2-7, the V gene TRBV4-3, with a weak D call TRBD2 (7 bases). The CDR3 covers 16 residues. V gave up 0 bases and J gave up 5 bases, with 17 bases separating them. CDR1 and CDR2 (germline): LGHNA, YSLEER. The CDR3 bases are TGCGCCAGCAGCCAAGATAGGGGGGAGGGTGGCAACGAGCAGTACTTC. Its translation is CASSQDRGEGGNEQYF.

This clonotype appeared many times. The rearrangement links TRBV6-2 or TRBV6-3 to TRBJ2-7; D assignment may be TRBD1 or TRBD2 (5 bases each). The CDR3 covers 16 residues. Between the trimmed V and J ends, which lost 5 bases and 0 bases, there was a span of 17 bases. The V gene's germline CDR1 is MNHEY and CDR2 SVGEGT. CDR3 residues: CASSLPGTVSSYEQYF. As DNA, the CDR3 is TGTGCCAGCAGTCTACCTGGGACCGTATCCTCCTACGAGCAGTACTTC.

By its share, this clonotype is medium-sized. The chain employs TRBV7-9 and TRBJ2-7, with D perhaps matching TRBD1 (5 bases). This CDR3 has 16 amino acids. Germline V gene data show CDR1 as SEHNR and CDR2 as FQNEAQ (reference sequence). Between the trimmed V and J ends, which lost 1 base and 6 bases, there was a span of 19 bases. This chain's CDR3 is CASSLGLGRAFREQYF. The CDR3 DNA reads as TGTGCCAGCAGCTTAGGGCTCGGCAGGGCTTTCCGCGAGCAGTACTTC.

The V and J genes are TRBV7-9 and TRBJ1-4; D is undetermined. V lost 6 bases, J lost 6 bases, and 14 bases lay in between. CDR3 size: 14 residues. Per germline, CDR1 SEHNR and CDR2 FQNEAQ (reference sequence). CDR3 in amino acids: CASSYVWEDEKLFF. In DNA, the CDR3 is TGTGCCAGCAGTTACGTCTGGGAGGATGAAAAACTGTTTTTT.

The J gene is TRBJ2-3, the V gene TRBV9; D is tentatively TRBD1 or TRBD2 (6 bases each). The length of the CDR3 is 14 residues. Germline CDR1 SGDLS, CDR2 YYNGEE. Between the trimmed V and J ends, which lost 3 bases and 4 bases, there was a span of 12 bases. The CDR3 sequence: CASSGPGAPDTQYF. In DNA form, the CDR3 reads TGTGCCAGCAGCGGCCCGGGGGCCCCAGATACGCAGTATTTT. The full variable domain, in which reference TRBV9 and TRBJ2-3 provide the parts outside the CDR3, is DSGVTQTPKHLITATGQRVTLRCSPRSGDLSVYWYQQSLDQGLQFLIQYYNGEERAKGNILERFSAQQFPDLHSELNLSSLELGDSALYFCASSGPGAPDTQYFGPGTRLTVL.

This clonotype showed up many times. One junction end disagrees with the germline gene, perhaps due to a read error. This chain links TRBV12-3 or TRBV12-4 with TRBJ2-7; D is possibly TRBD1 or TRBD2 (5 bases each). This CDR3 has 15 residues. The CDR3 is CASSVALRGRGEQYF. The CDR3 nucleotides are TGTGCCAGCAGTGTAGCCCTCCGGGGACGGGGCGAGCAGTACTTC.

Many counts were recorded for this clonotype. The chain joins TRBV28 to TRBJ2-1; the match to TRBD1 covers 7 bases. The V and J ends lost 6 bases and 10 bases, in that order; junction bases with no gene match: 6. The CDR3 runs 12 residues. Germline V gene lookup returns CDR1 MDHEN and CDR2 SYDVKM. The CDR3 DNA reads TGTGCCAGCAGGGAGACAGGGCGGGAGCAGTTCTTC. Translated, it gives CASRETGREQFF.

The rearrangement uses TRBV5-1 and TRBJ2-7; tentatively, D is TRBD2 (6 bases). The germline V gene has CDR1 SGHRS and CDR2 YFSETQ. The CDR3 is 16 residues long. The ends were cut back, 3 bases at V and 2 bases at J, with 18 bases in the middle. CDR3 protein: CASSSLPGLRAYEQYV. CDR3 DNA sequence: TGCGCCAGCAGCTCTCTACCGGGACTCCGAGCCTACGAGCAGTACGTC.

This clonotype was detected many times. The chain is built from TRBV29-1 and TRBJ2-3; TRBD1 matches at 9 bases. CDR3 size: 14 residues. Germline-derived CDR1 and CDR2 are SQVTM and ANQGSEA. The trim removed 6 bases at V and 6 bases at J, leaving 10 bases unmatched. The CDR3 sequence is CSVTGTGIFDTQYF. CDR3 nucleotides: TGCAGCGTGACCGGGACAGGGATTTTTGATACGCAGTATTTT.

This clonotype was detected ten times or more. This sequence joins TRBV6-5 and TRBJ2-7; D perhaps matches TRBD2 (6 bases). Trimming removed 5 bases from V and 2 bases from J, with 19 bases in between. This CDR3 has 16 amino acids. The germline V gene encodes CDR1 MNHEY and CDR2 SVGAGI. CDR3 DNA sequence: TGTGCCAGCAGTCGTGATACGGGAGTCATAGCCTACGAGCAGTACTTC. Protein product: CASSRDTGVIAYEQYF.

This clonotype has at least ten counts. A much larger clonotype is one base distant, so this may be a read error. The genes are TRBV28 and TRBJ1-1; D not certain. Germline loops: CDR1 MDHEN, CDR2 SYDVKM. V shed 2 bases and J shed 1 base, with 11 bases lying between them. The CDR3 totals 15 residues. The CDR3 region is CASSLVSGPNTEAFF. The CDR3 coding sequence is TGTGCCAGCAGTTTAGTTTCTGGTCCGAACACTGAAGCTTTCTTT.

In its sample, this clonotype ranks as medium-sized. The genes are TRBV20-1 and TRBJ2-3; possible D gene TRBD2, 6 bases. V lost 3 bases to trimming and J lost 1 base, with 14 bases between them. The germline V gene has CDR1 DFQATT and CDR2 SNEGSKA (reference sequence). The CDR3 length is 15 residues. As DNA, the CDR3 is TGCAGTGCTAGGTCCCTGGCGGGACGCACAGATACGCAGTATTTT. It encodes CSARSLAGRTDTQYF.

This clonotype was counted ten times or more. This chain joins TRBV5-6 and TRBJ1-1, with D possibly matching TRBD1 (6 bases). The CDR3 length is 18 residues. Trimming removed 3 bases at V and 1 base at J, with 22 bases between. Germline-derived CDR1 and CDR2 are SGHDT and YYEEEE. This CDR3 reads CASSSMWRQGRGNTEAFF. DNA of the CDR3: TGTGCCAGCAGCTCAATGTGGCGGCAGGGCAGGGGGAACACTGAAGCTTTCTTT.

This clonotype has a count of ten or more. The rearrangement uses TRBV20-1 and TRBJ2-1; 16 nucleotides line up with TRBD2. V dropped 8 bases and J dropped 2; count of bases not matched to a gene: 12. Germline V gene data show CDR1 as DFQATT and CDR2 as SNEGSKA (reference sequence). CDR3 length: 18 amino acids. CDR3 sequence reads: CSSIRRGTSGRAYNEQFF. The CDR3 coding sequence is TGCAGTTCTATCCGACGCGGGACTAGCGGGAGGGCCTACAATGAGCAGTTCTTC.

At least ten counts were recorded for this clonotype. The chain carries TRBV27 and TRBJ2-2, with TRBD1 matching 9 bases. Germline V gene lookup returns CDR1 MNHEY and CDR2 SMNVEV (reference sequence). The CDR3 has 18 residues. With V trimmed by 1 base and J by 2 bases, 8 bases remained unmatched. The CDR3 sequence is CASSLFGQGTLNTGELFF. The CDR3 DNA follows: TGTGCCAGCAGTTTATTTGGACAGGGGACTCTTAACACCGGGGAGCTGTTTTTT.

This clonotype was recorded many times. The chain carries TRBV9 and TRBJ2-7; possible D gene TRBD2, 5 bases. Germline assignment: CDR1 SGDLS and CDR2 YYNGEE. This CDR3 is built from 14 residues. V was trimmed by 0 bases and J by 5 bases, leaving 12 bases between them. The CDR3 loop is CASSVDGVKDEQYF. The CDR3 region has the DNA TGTGCCAGCAGCGTAGACGGGGTTAAGGACGAGCAGTACTTC.

There are many counts of this clonotype. The genes are TRBV28 and TRBJ2-6; 10 nucleotides match TRBD1. Trimming took 6 bases from V and 2 from J; bases not matched to a gene: 10. The length of the CDR3 is 18 residues. Germline CDR1 MDHEN, CDR2 SYDVKM. In DNA form, the CDR3 reads TGTGCCAGCAGCCCCTGGACAGGGGGGGCGGCTGGGGCCAACGTCCTGACTTTC. Translation: CASSPWTGGAAGANVLTF.

This clonotype has a count of ten or more. V usage is TRBV25-1 and J usage is TRBJ2-7; TRBD2 might be the D (6 bases). The CDR3 runs 14 residues. Germline CDR1 is MGHDK and CDR2 is SYGVNS. Trimming removed 2 bases from V and 2 bases from J, with 10 bases in between. CDR3 residues: CASSETGRTYEQYF. CDR3 DNA: TGTGCCAGCAGTGAAACTGGGAGGACCTACGAGCAGTACTTC.

This clonotype was found many times. This chain connects TRBV24-1 to TRBJ2-7; 8 bases map to TRBD2. Germline values: CDR1 KGHDR, CDR2 SFDVKD. The CDR3 runs to 17 residues. V was pared by 4 bases and J by 0 bases, with 10 bases of the junction left unmatched. CDR3 region: CATSDSSGRGGSYEQYF. DNA for the CDR3: TGTGCCACCAGTGACTCCAGTGGACGGGGGGGCTCCTACGAGCAGTACTTC.

The sample holds many counts of this clonotype. V gene TRBV19 combines with J gene TRBJ2-7; D gene unclear. The CDR3 has 13 residues. With 5 bases removed from V and 0 bases from J, the gap between germline ends came to 8 bases. CDR1 is LNHDA and CDR2 is SQIVND in the germline V gene (reference sequence). CDR3 in amino acids: CASSSPPSYEQYF. For the CDR3, the DNA is TGTGCCAGTAGTTCCCCACCCTCCTACGAGCAGTACTTC.

This clonotype occurred many times. The chain joins TRBV2 to TRBJ2-1, with 9 bases matching TRBD1. The germline gives CDR1 SNHLY, CDR2 FYNNEI. This CDR3 contains 14 residues. V was clipped by 6 bases and J by 6 bases; unmatched bases: 6. The CDR3 region has the DNA TGTGCCAGCAGGGGGACAGGGTTTCTCAATGAGCAGTTCTTC. Translating it yields CASRGTGFLNEQFF. Using reference TRBV2 and TRBJ2-1 for the parts outside the CDR3, the full variable domain is EPEVTQTPSHQVTQMGQEVILRCVPISNHLYFYWYRQILGQKVEFLVSFYNNEISEKSEIFDDQFSVERPDGSNFTLKIRSTKLEDSAMYFCASRGTGFLNEQFFGPGTRLTVL.

The chain combines TRBV27 with TRBJ2-1, with 9 nucleotides matching TRBD2. V lost 3 bases to trimming and J lost 3 bases; unmatched junction nucleotides: 3. Looked up from germline, CDR1 is MNHEY and CDR2 is SMNVEV (reference sequence). The CDR3 sequence is 15 residues long. CDR3 amino acids: CASSLGSGGYNEQFF. CDR3 in DNA: TGTGCCAGCAGTTTGGGTAGCGGGGGCTACAATGAGCAGTTCTTC.

The table lists this clonotype with many counts. The chain is built from TRBV2 and TRBJ2-7; tentatively, D is TRBD1 (5 bases). The CDR3 is 14 amino acids. CDR1 and CDR2 (germline): SNHLY, FYNNEI. Deletions cut 2 bases from V and 4 bases from J, with 12 bases between. The CDR3 DNA reads as TGTGCCAGCAGTGAACAGGGCACCCTTTACGAGCAGTACTTC. Residues: CASSEQGTLYEQYF.

Ten or more counts support this clonotype. This chain joins TRBV6-4 and TRBJ1-2; 10 bases agree with TRBD1. The CDR3 totals 15 residues. Looked up from germline, CDR1 is MRHNA and CDR2 is SNTAGT. With V trimmed by 2 bases and J by 6 bases, 6 bases remained unmatched. The CDR3 coding sequence is TGTGCCAGCAGTGACACTGGGACAGGGGCGGATGGCTACACCTTC. It specifies CASSDTGTGADGYTF.

The V gene is TRBV24-1, the J gene TRBJ2-1, with 9 bases matching TRBD1. This CDR3 is built from 15 residues. V shed 7 bases and J 5 bases; nucleotides not matched to a gene: 8. The germline gives CDR1 KGHDR, CDR2 SFDVKD. DNA of the CDR3: TGTGCCACCAGCCAACCCGGGACAGGGAACAATGAGCAGTTCTTC. The encoded protein is CATSQPGTGNNEQFF.

This clonotype was seen repeatedly, ten times or more. The chain has TRBV27 and TRBJ2-7; maybe TRBD2 (5 bases). The germline gives CDR1 MNHEY, CDR2 SMNVEV (reference sequence). This CDR3 spans 16 amino acids. V was clipped by 1 base and J by 0 bases, with 13 bases between them. This CDR3 reads CASSLFGNGFSYEQYF. CDR3 in DNA: TGTGCCAGCAGTTTATTCGGGAACGGATTCTCCTACGAGCAGTACTTC.

In this sample, this clonotype turned up many times. The J gene is TRBJ2-3, the V gene TRBV19, with TRBD2 identical over 12 bases. The CDR3 is 15 amino acids. In germline, CDR1 is LNHDA, CDR2 SQIVND (reference sequence). V gave up 9 bases and J gave up 4 bases; unmatched junction bases: 8. The CDR3 nucleotides are TGTGCCAGCGGAGGACTAGCGGGAAGCCCAGATACGCAGTATTTT. Its translation is CASGGLAGSPDTQYF.

In this sample, this clonotype is medium-sized. V gene TRBV27 combines with J gene TRBJ1-1; D is perhaps TRBD1 (5 bases). CDR3 size: 16 residues. V shed 5 bases and J shed 0 bases, with 16 bases lying between them. Per the germline V gene, CDR1 is MNHEY and CDR2 is SMNVEV (reference sequence). The DNA of the CDR3 is TGTGCCAGCAGTCCCCTGGGGGTCTACATGAACACTGAAGCTTTCTTT. This encodes CASSPLGVYMNTEAFF.

This clonotype was observed many times. The rearrangement joins TRBV28 to TRBJ2-7, with 10 bases matching TRBD1. The V gene's germline CDR1 is MDHEN and CDR2 SYDVKM. This CDR3 spans 14 amino acids. After removal of 6 bases from V and 6 bases from J, the junction contained 8 bases not matched to a gene. CDR3 residues: CASRPGTGVREQYF. Written as DNA, the CDR3 is TGTGCCAGCAGGCCCGGGACAGGGGTTCGCGAGCAGTACTTC.